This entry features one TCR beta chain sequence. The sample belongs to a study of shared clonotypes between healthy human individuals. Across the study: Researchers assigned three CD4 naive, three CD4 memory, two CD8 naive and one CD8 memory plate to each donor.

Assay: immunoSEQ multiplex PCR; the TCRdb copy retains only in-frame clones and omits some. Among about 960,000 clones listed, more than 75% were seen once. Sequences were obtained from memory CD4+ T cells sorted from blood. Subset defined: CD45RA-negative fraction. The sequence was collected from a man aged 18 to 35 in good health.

The CDR3 reads CASNTGTASYEQYF. The CDR3 DNA follows: TGCGCCAGCAACACCGGGACTGCCTCCTACGAGCAGTACTTC. The gene calls are TRBV5-1 and TRBJ2-7; tentatively, D is TRBD2 (6 bases). The CDR3 sequence is 14 residues long. The V end lost 6 bases, the J end lost 0 bases, and 13 bases lay between the germline ends. Germline CDR1 and CDR2: SGHRS and YFSETQ.